Listed here are 2 T cell receptor beta chains from one sample, sequenced in a study of blood T cells in healthy people across ages. Next came a second PCR, run for about 6 to 12 cycles, which used a sample-barcoded 5' primer along with a J-beta primer mix. TCRdb recomputed calls from the 5' RACE reads with MiXCR, one row per CDR3 protein. The sample contains about 1.6 million distinct CDR3 sequences, approximately 32% of which appear only once. What was sequenced was blood. The source of these receptors is a woman aged 30 to 39 in good health.

This clonotype was found a few times. The chain has TRBV4-1 and TRBJ1-2; TRBD1 aligns across 12 bases. V gave up 7 bases and J gave up 3 bases; unmatched junction bases: 12. The CDR3 is made up of 17 amino acids. CDR1 and CDR2 (germline): MGHRA, YSYEKL. The CDR3 loop is CASTTLPGQGAHYGYTF. The CDR3, as DNA: TGCGCCAGCACCACCCTACCGGGACAGGGGGCCCACTATGGCTACACCTTC.

On this clonotype itself: Sequence at one end of the junction differs from germline and may be a read error. The chain links TRBV5-1 to TRBJ2-2; D is uncertain. CDR1 and CDR2 from the germline V gene are SGHRS and YFSETQ. The CDR3 has 16 residues. CDR3 nucleotide sequence: TGCACCAGCAGGTCTTCGACTTTTTCAAGCACCGGGGAGCTGTTTTTT. Translation: CTSRSSTFSSTGELFF.